This is a list of T cell receptor beta chains from one sample in a study of shared clonotypes between healthy human individuals. The table came from immunoSEQ multiplex PCR; TCRdb's copy has only in-frame clones and leaves some out. The sample includes around 650,000 clones, about 96% of them seen just once. Material: naive CD8+ T cells sorted from blood. These receptors originate from a woman in her 30s in good health. The CDR3 runs from the conserved cysteine through the conserved F or W. The order of the fields is J gene, D gene, V gene, clone size, CDR3 DNA, CDR3 protein. A D gene is named only where the DNA matches it firmly. Clone size, where shown, is once, few, many, or a class for clones that have expanded.

>TRBJ2-7|NA|TRBV30|NA
TGTGCCTGGAGTGTAGTAGCCTCCTACGAGCAGTACTTC
CAWSVVASYEQYF
>TRBJ1-2|NA|TRBV6-1|NA
TGTGCCAGCAGACAGGGTAGCTATGGCTACACCTTC
CASRQGSYGYTF
>TRBJ2-7|TRBD2|TRBV28|NA
TGTGCCAGTAATGGGGGGGAGGAAGGAGACTACGAGCAGTACTTC
CASNGGEEGDYEQYF
>TRBJ2-1|NA|TRBV7-6|NA
TGTGCCAGCAGCGTACGATCCGGGACACAGTACAATGAGCAGTTCTTC
CASSVRSGTQYNEQFF
>TRBJ2-7|TRBD2|TRBV5-5|NA
TGTGCCAGCAGTTCGGGACTAGGGAACGAGCAGTACTTC
CASSSGLGNEQYF
>TRBJ2-7|NA|TRBV6-1|NA
TGTGCCAGCAGTGAAGCCTCCGGATCACACTCCTACGAGCAGTACTTC
CASSEASGSHSYEQYF
>TRBJ2-3|NA|TRBV5-1|NA
TGCGCCAGCAGCCCATGGGGAGGCACAGATACGCAGTATTTT
CASSPWGGTDTQYF
>TRBJ1-5|NA|TRBV2|NA
TGTGCCAGCAGTGAATTTTTGGCAGGGAGCAATCAGCCCCAGCATTTT
CASSEFLAGSNQPQHF
>TRBJ1-2|NA|TRBV6-5|NA
TGTGCCAGCAGTTCTTTGGACAGCCAAGAAGTCTATGGCTACACCTTC
CASSSLDSQEVYGYTF
>TRBJ2-7|TRBD1|TRBV6-6|NA
TGTGCCAGCAGTTATCGGGACAGGGCCTACGAGCAGTACTTC
CASSYRDRAYEQYF
>TRBJ2-2|NA|TRBV7-6|once
TGTGCCAGCAGCCGGAATTCTCCCGGGGAGCTGTTTTTT
CASSRNSPGELFF
>TRBJ2-1|NA|TRBV10-2|NA
TGCGCCAGCAGTGATTCCCGGTTGTTTAATGAGCAGTTCTTC
CASSDSRLFNEQFF
>TRBJ2-7|NA|TRBV6-5|NA
TGTGCCAGCAGTTACGCCGCGACCTACGAGCAGTACTTC
CASSYAATYEQYF
>TRBJ2-7|TRBD1|TRBV4-1|NA
TGCGCCAGCAGTCAAACCGGGACAGGGGGCTACGAGCAGTACTTC
CASSQTGTGGYEQYF
>TRBJ1-4|NA|TRBV5-1|NA
TGCGCCAGCAGCTTGGAGACAGGAGCAACTAATGAAAAACTGTTTTTT
CASSLETGATNEKLFF
>TRBJ1-4|TRBD1|TRBV28|NA
TGTGCCAGCAGTTTCCGACAGGGGAGTAACCTGTTTTTT
CASSFRQGSNLFF
>TRBJ2-5|TRBD2|TRBV7-9|NA
TGTGCCAGCAGCCCAGGGACTAGGGGAATGGAGACCCAGTACTTC
CASSPGTRGMETQYF
>TRBJ2-2|TRBD2|TRBV7-3|NA
TGTGCCAGCAGCCCGGGACTAGCGGAGTACCGGCCATCGGAGCTGTTTTTT
CASSPGLAEYRPSELFF
>TRBJ2-7|NA|TRBV28|NA
TGTGCCAGCGGGCATGGAGAGCAGTACTTC
CASGHGEQYF
>TRBJ2-7|NA|TRBV7-3|once
TGTGCCAGCAGCTTGACGGCCAGGACCGAGCAGTACTTC
CASSLTARTEQYF
>TRBJ1-5|TRBD1|TRBV28|NA
TGTGCCAGCAGTTTTCCCAGACAGGGCGGTAGGAATCAGCCCCAGCATTTT
CASSFPRQGGRNQPQHF
>TRBJ1-5|NA|TRBV27|NA
TGTGCCAGCAGTCTTGGGACCGTAAACCAGCCCCAGCATTTT
CASSLGTVNQPQHF
>TRBJ1-1|NA|TRBV19|once
TGTGCCAGTAGTATGACCTTGAACACTGAAGCTTTCTTT
CASSMTLNTEAFF
>TRBJ1-1|NA|TRBV7-9|NA
TGTGCCAGCAGCACGGCGGGTCCTGAAGCTTTCTTT
CASSTAGPEAFF
>TRBJ1-2|NA|TRBV6-6|NA
TGTGCCAGCAGTTACGAGGAGGATTACTATGGCTACACCTTC
CASSYEEDYYGYTF
>TRBJ2-7|NA|TRBV25-1|NA
TGTGCCAGCAGGGACAGCTCCTACGAGCAGTACTTC
CASRDSSYEQYF
>TRBJ2-7|NA|TRBV6-5|NA
TGTGCCAGCAGTTATGATGACCGGGCCTACGAGCAGTACTTC
CASSYDDRAYEQYF
>TRBJ2-3|TRBD2|TRBV19|NA
TGTGCCAGTAGTAATAGCCTAGCGGGTTACCCAGATACGCAGTATTTT
CASSNSLAGYPDTQYF
>TRBJ1-1|NA|TRBV19|NA
TGTGCCAGTAGTATCTGGGGGGGAGCGAACACTGAAGCTTTCTTT
CASSIWGGANTEAFF
>TRBJ2-5|NA|TRBV13|NA
TGTGCCAGCAGCTTAAAAGGGGATGGGACCCAGTACTTC
CASSLKGDGTQYF
>TRBJ2-5|TRBD2|TRBV7-6|NA
TGTGCCAGCAGCCAACTAGCGGGAGCTCGGGAGACCCAGTACTTC
CASSQLAGARETQYF
>TRBJ1-5|NA|TRBV21-1|NA
TGTGCCAGCAGCAAAGCCAGGATTTCGGCGAATCAGCCCCAGCATTTT
CASSKARISANQPQHF
>TRBJ1-1|NA|TRBV19|NA
TGTGCCAGTAGTGCCGTCCCCCGAAGCCCGAACACTGAAGCTTTCTTT
CASSAVPRSPNTEAFF
>TRBJ1-1|NA|TRBV27|NA
TGTGCCAGCAGTTTATCGGAGAACACTGAAGCTTTCTTT
CASSLSENTEAFF
>TRBJ2-3|NA|TRBV9|NA
TGTGCCAGCAGCGTAGAGGACACCCGATTTGAGGAGGATACGCAGTATTTT
CASSVEDTRFEEDTQYF
>TRBJ1-1|NA|TRBV25-1|few
TGTGCCAGCAGTGACAGGGTGGACACTGAAGCTTTCTTT
CASSDRVDTEAFF
>TRBJ2-3|TRBD2|TRBV7-9|NA
TGTGCCAGCAGCCCTTTTAGCGGGAGAGGTGATACGCAGTATTTT
CASSPFSGRGDTQYF
>TRBJ2-5|TRBD1|TRBV5-8|NA
TGTGCCAGCAGCATACAGGGGCAAGAGACCCAGTACTTC
CASSIQGQETQYF
>TRBJ2-3|TRBD2|TRBV4-2|NA
TGTGCCAGCAGCCAACCGCGCGAGCGGGAGGGCAGGACAGATACGCAGTATTTT
CASSQPREREGRTDTQYF
>TRBJ2-2|TRBD2|TRBV28|NA
TGTGCCAGCAGTTTTCGGCGGGCTAGCGGAGGGACCGGGGAGCTGTTTTTT
CASSFRRASGGTGELFF
>TRBJ2-7|TRBD1|TRBV5-5|NA
TGTGCCAGCAGCGTTGACCGGGACAGGGTATACGAGCAGTACTTC
CASSVDRDRVYEQYF
>TRBJ2-5|TRBD2|TRBV11-2|once
TGTGCCAGCAGCTTCTGGGGGGGGTACCAAGAGACCCAGTACTTC
CASSFWGGYQETQYF
>TRBJ2-1|TRBD2|TRBV2|once
TGTGCCAGCAGGACGAATAGCGGGAGGAGCTCCTACAATGAGCAGTTCTTC
CASRTNSGRSSYNEQFF
>TRBJ2-7|TRBD2|TRBV6-5|NA
TGTGCCAGCAGTGCTAGCGGGGACTCCTACGAGCAGTACTTC
CASSASGDSYEQYF
>TRBJ1-2|NA|TRBV4-1|NA
TGCGCCAGCAGCCAAGCTGAGGTCGCCGGGCTCGATGGCTACACCTTC
CASSQAEVAGLDGYTF